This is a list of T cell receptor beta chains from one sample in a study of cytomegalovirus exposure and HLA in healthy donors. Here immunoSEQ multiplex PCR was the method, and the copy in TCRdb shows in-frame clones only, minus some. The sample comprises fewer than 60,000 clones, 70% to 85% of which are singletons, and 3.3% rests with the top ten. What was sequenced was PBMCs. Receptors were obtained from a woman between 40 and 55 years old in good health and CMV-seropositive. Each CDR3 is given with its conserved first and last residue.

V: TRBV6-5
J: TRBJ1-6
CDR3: CASREGGQDSPLHF

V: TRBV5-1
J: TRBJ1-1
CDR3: CASSPTRGINLNTEAFF

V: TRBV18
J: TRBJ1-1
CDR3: CASSPRGVAEAFF

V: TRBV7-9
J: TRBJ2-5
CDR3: CSSSLAAGGQIQETQYF

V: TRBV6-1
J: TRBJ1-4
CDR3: CASNSRDRLNEKLFF

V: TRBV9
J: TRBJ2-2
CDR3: CASSVDSGGAVTGELFF

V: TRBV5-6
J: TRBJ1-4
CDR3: CASSLGSGSVGEKLFF

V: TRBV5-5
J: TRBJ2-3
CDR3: CASSLPGEFADTQYF

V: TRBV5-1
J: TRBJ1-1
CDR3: CASSLGAGGTEAFF

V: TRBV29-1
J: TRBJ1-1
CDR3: CSVEPGRTEAFF

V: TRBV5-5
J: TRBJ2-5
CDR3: CASSLSGGAGETQYF

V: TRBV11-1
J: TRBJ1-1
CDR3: CASSSTGASNTEAFF

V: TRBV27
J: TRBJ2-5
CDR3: CASRSRTSGGGETQYF

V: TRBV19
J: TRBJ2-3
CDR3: CASNIRGASTDTQYF

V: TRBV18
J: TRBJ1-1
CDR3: CASSPLGAGSDTEAFF

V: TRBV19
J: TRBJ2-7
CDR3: CASSWGGRLNEQYF

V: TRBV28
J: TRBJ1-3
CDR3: CASSFSGFGNTIYF

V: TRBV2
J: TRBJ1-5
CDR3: CASSFQGNQPQHF

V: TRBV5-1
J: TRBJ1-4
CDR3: CASSLELRMELFF

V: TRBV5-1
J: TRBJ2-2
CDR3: CATTATNTGELFF

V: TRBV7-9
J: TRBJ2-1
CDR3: CASSPSWGLASGQFF

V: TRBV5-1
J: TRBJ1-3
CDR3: CASSLPTRSGNTIYF

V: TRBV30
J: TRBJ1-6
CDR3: CAWRENSPLHF

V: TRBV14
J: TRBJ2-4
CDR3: CASSQGRDRGREGNIQYF

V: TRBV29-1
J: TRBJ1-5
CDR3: CSVGRTGDQPQHF

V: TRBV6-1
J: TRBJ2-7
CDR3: CASQTEYEQYF

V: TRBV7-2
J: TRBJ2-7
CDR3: CASSLRDTVYEQYF

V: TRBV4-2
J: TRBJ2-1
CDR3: CASSRVPQTSGIVNEQFF

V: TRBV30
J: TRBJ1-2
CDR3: CAWSPGQNYGYTF

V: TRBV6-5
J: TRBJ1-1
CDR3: CASTQLRSGEAFF

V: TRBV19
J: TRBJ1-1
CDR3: CASLDRVKGKAFF

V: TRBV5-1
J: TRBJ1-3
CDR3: CASSSLDSSGNTIYF

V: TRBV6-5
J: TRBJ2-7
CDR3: CASVNRVSYEQYF

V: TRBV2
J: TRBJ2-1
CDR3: CASRTSGSYNEQFF

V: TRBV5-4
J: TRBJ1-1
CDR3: CASHLTETQNTEAFF

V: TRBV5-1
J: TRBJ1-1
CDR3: CASSPGAGLKTEAFF

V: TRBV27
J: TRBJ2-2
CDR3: CASTPGLLHSGELFF

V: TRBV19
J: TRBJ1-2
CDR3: CASTPQGWSYGYTF

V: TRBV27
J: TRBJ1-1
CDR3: CASSTRGQGKLNTEAFF